This T cell receptor (beta chain) was retrieved from a study of T cell repertoires in cytomegalovirus infection (dated by TCRdb to between 2018 and 2021). As for the study more broadly: Alongside well-studied HLA-B-restricted epitopes, the peptide stimulations were aimed at recently identified HLA-C-restricted CMV epitopes, whose presentation resists viral immunomodulation. The HLA type of each donor mattered for the analysis, because public TCR beta signatures pointed to carriage of CMV infection along with the matching HLA type.

Sequenced on an Illumina HiSeq 1500. TCRdb reprocessed the public reads (quality trimming at Q25 with fastp, clone calling with MiXCR) and kept in-frame beta chains. CDR3 protein duplicates are merged, each entry listing the most common genes and DNA. The sample data list approximately 1,000,000 distinct CDR3 sequences, and around 31% of these were observed just once. Roughly 13% of the sample comes from the top ten. The CDR3 runs 11 residues from the cysteine to the phenylalanine. The kept DNA is CDR3 alone, 33 bases in frame from the first base. Reading the germline V gene gives CDR1 SGHDT and CDR2 YYEEEE. The V and J ends are trimmed by 3 bases and 5 bases, leaving 6 bases between them. Of note for this clonotype: No cognate antigen has been identified for it. One base away there is no much larger clone; base qualities are not given.

The research as a whole found: Cumulative frequency of public TCR beta family members discriminated carriers of CMV infection plus the relevant HLA type in this cohort and an independent approximately 370-donor cohort. The ex vivo response was dominated by HLA-C-restricted CMV-specific TCR beta clonotypes, which also provided the single most frequent clonotype in two of eight donors.

Taken with the paper, the label for treatment or condition translates to: in vitro stimulation with specific CMV peptide epitopes to enrich CMV-specific T cells. The sample here was cultured CD8+ T cells from PBMCs, taken from culture after CMV antigen stimulation. The TCR comes from a human donor in good health (CMV status not recorded). Some clones in this sample may be carry-over from other donors' samples. In this chain, TRBV5-6 is recombined with TRBJ2-7; the D gene cannot be resolved reliably. The DNA sequence is TGTGCCAGCAGCTGGGTAAACGAGCAGTACTTC. Translated, this is CASSWVNEQYF. This CDR3, with the reference TRBV5-6 and TRBJ2-7 proteins standing in past its ends, gives the full variable domain DAGVTQSPTHLIKTRGQQVTLRCSPKSGHDTVSWYQQALGQGPQFIFQYYEEEERQRGNFPDRFSGHQFPNYSSELNVNALLLGDSALYLCASSWVNEQYFGPGTRLTVT.